This record covers a single TCR beta chain. The antigen remains unidentified. This sample stems from a study of OX40 agonist ivuxolimab in advanced cancers. Study-level results: Within 6 weeks, CD4+ and CD8+ blood T cells expanded clonally at 0.1 to 3.0 mg/kg.

Germline loops: CDR1 SGDLS, CDR2 YYNGEE. The V end was cut by 0 bases, the J end by 5 bases, with 9 bases between. This CDR3 contains 13 residues. Clones were read by immunoSEQ multiplex PCR, and TCRdb kept only the in-frame ones, dropping some. Here the sample spans tens of thousands of clones, approximately 84% being singletons. V gene TRBV9 combines with J gene TRBJ2-7, with D hard to call. The receptor was derived from an adult with an advanced solid tumor such as melanoma, head and neck, liver or kidney cancer. Sequenced here: CD4+ or CD8+ T cells sorted from blood, sampled in a trial of the OX40 agonist ivuxolimab. The CDR3 nucleotides are TGTGCCAGCAGCGTAGAAATCTGGGACGAGCAGTACTTC. It is translated as CASSVEIWDEQYF.